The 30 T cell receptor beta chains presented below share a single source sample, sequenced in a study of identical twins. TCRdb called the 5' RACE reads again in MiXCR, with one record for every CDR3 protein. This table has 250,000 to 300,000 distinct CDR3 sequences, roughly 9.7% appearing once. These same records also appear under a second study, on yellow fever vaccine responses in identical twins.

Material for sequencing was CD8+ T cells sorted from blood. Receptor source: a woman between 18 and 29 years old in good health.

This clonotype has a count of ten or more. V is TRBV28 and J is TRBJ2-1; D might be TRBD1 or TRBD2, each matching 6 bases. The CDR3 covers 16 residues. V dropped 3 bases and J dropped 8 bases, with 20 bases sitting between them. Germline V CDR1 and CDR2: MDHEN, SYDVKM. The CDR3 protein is CASSLGMVQGGDEQFF. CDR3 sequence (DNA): TGTGCCAGCAGTTTGGGGATGGTACAGGGCGGGGATGAGCAGTTCTTC.

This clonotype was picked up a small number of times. The chain's CDR3 is CSAESGSEYYEQYF. The CDR3 DNA reads TGCAGTGCGGAGAGCGGGAGTGAGTATTACGAGCAGTACTTC. The chain joins TRBV20-1 to TRBJ2-7; TRBD2 agrees at 8 bases. Per germline, CDR1 DFQATT and CDR2 SNEGSKA (reference sequence). The junction had 11 bases not matched to a gene; V was cut back by 6 bases and J by 4 bases. CDR3 size: 14 residues.

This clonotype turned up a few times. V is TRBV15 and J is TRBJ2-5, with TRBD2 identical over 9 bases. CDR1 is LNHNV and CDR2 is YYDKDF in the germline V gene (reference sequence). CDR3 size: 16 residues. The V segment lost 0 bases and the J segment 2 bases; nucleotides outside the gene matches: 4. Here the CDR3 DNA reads TGTGCCACCAGCAGAGATAAGCTAGCGGGACAAGAGACCCAGTACTTC. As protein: CATSRDKLAGQETQYF.

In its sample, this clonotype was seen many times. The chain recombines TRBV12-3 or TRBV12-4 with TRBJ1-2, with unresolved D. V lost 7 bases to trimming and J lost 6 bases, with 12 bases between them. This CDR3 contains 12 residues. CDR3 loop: CASTTDVNGYTF. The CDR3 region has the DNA TGTGCCAGCACTACGGACGTAAATGGCTACACCTTC.

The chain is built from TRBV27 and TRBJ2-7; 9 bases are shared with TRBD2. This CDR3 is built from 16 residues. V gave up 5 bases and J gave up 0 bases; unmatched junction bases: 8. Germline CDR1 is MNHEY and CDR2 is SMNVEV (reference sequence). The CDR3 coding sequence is TGTGCCAGCAGTGGGGCGGGAGGGCATCTCTCCTACGAGCAGTACTTC. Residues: CASSGAGGHLSYEQYF.

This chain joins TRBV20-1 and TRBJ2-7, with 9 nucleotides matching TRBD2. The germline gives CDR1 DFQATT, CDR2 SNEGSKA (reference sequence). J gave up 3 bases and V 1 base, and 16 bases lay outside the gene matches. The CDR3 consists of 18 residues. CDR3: CSARGPGTSIRIDYEQYF. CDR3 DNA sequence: TGCAGTGCTAGAGGACCCGGGACTAGCATCCGCATCGACTACGAGCAGTACTTC.

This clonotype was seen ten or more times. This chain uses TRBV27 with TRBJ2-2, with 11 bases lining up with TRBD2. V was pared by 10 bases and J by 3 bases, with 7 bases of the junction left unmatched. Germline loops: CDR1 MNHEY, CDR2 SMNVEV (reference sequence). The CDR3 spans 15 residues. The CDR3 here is CATSELAGDTGELFF. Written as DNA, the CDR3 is TGTGCCACCTCGGAACTAGCGGGGGACACCGGGGAGCTGTTTTTT.

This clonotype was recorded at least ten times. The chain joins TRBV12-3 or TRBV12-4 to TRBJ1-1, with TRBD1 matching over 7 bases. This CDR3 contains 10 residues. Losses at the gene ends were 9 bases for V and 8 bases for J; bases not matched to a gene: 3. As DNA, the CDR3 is TGTGCCAGTGGGGACAGAGAAGCTTTCTTT. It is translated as CASGDREAFF.

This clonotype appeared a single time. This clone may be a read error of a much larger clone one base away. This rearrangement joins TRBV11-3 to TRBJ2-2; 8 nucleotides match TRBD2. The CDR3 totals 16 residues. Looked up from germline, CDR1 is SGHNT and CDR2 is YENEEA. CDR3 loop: CVSSPSGTSYTGELFF. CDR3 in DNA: TGTGTCAGCAGCCCTTCCGGGACTAGTTACACCGGGGAGCTGTTTTTT.

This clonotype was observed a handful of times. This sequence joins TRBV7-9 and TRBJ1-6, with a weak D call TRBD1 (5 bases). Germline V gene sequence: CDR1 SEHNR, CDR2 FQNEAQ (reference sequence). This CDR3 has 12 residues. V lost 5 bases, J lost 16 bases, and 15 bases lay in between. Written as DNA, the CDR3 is TGTGCCAGCAGCCGAGCGGGGGGGGATCTCCACTTT. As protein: CASSRAGGDLHF.

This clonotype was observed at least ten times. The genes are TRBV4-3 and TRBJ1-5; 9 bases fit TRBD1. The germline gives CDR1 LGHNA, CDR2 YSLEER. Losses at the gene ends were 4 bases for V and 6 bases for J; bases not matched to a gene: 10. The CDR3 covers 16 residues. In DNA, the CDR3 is TGCGCCAGCAGCCGAGGGACAGGGCGATTGGGTCAGCCCCAGCATTTT. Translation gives CASSRGTGRLGQPQHF.

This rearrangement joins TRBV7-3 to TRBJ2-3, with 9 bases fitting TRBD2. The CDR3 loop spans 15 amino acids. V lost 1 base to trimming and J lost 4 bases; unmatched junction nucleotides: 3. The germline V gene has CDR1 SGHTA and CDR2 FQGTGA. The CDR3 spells CASSLNLAGSDTQYF. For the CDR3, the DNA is TGTGCCAGCAGCTTAAACCTAGCGGGGTCAGATACGCAGTATTTT. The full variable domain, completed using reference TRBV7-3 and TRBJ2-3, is GAGVSQTPSNKVTEKGKYVELRCDPISGHTALYWYRQSLGQGPEFLIYFQGTGAADDSGLPNDRFFAVRPEGSVSTLKIQRTERGDSAVYLCASSLNLAGSDTQYFGPGTRLTVL.

CDR3 sequence reads: CASSSGPTWNTEAFF. The CDR3 bases are TGTGCCAGCAGTTCCGGGCCCACGTGGAACACTGAAGCTTTCTTT. The chain uses TRBV6-5 and TRBJ1-1; D gene unclear. The CDR3 covers 15 residues. The V end was cut by 4 bases, the J end by 1 base, with 13 bases between. Per the germline V gene, CDR1 is MNHEY and CDR2 is SVGAGI.

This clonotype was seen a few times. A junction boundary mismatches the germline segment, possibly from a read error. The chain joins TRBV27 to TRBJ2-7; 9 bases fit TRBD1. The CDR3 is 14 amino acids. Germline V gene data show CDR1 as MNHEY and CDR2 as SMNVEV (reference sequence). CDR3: CASSLSGTGYEQCF. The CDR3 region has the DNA TGTGCCAGCAGTTTGTCCGGGACAGGGTACGAGCAGTGCTTC.

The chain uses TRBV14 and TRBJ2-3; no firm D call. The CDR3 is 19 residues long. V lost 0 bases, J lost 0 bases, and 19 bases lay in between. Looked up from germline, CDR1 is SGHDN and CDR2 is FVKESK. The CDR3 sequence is CASSQDTDPSLFSTDTQYF. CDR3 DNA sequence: TGTGCCAGCAGCCAAGACACCGACCCAAGTCTATTTAGCACAGATACGCAGTATTTT.

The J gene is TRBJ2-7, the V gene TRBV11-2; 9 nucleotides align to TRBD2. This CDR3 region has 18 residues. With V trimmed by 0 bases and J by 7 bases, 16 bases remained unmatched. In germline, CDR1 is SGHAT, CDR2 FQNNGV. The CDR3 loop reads CASSLDTGGLAGGGEQYF. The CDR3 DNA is TGTGCCAGCAGCTTAGACACGGGCGGTTTGGCGGGAGGGGGAGAGCAGTACTTC.

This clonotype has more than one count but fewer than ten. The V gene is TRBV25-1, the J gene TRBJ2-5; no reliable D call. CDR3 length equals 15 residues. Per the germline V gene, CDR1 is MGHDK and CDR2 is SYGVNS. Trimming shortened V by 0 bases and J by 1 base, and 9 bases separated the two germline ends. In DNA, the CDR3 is TGTGCCAGCAGTGAATACGGCCGGATCCAAGAGACCCAGTACTTC. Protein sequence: CASSEYGRIQETQYF.

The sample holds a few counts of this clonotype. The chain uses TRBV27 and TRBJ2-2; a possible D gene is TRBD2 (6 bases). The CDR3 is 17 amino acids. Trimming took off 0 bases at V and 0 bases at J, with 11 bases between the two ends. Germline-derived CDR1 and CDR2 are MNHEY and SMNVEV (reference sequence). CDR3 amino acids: CASSLSPGLANTGELFF. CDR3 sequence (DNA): TGTGCCAGCAGTTTATCGCCGGGACTTGCGAACACCGGGGAGCTGTTTTTT.

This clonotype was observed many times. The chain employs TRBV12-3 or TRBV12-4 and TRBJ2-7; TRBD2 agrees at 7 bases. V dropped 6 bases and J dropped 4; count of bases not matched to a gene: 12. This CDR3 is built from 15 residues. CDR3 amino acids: CASSLVFAGEYEQYF. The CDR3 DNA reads TGTGCCAGCAGCCTGGTTTTTGCGGGAGAATACGAGCAGTACTTC.

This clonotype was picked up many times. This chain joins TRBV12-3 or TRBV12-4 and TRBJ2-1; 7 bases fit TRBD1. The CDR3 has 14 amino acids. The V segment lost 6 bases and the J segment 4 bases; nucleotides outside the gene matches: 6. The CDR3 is CASRTGQTYNEQFF. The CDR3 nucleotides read TGTGCCAGCAGAACGGGACAGACATACAATGAGCAGTTCTTC.

The CDR3 loop reads CASSQLRDTEAFF. The CDR3 DNA follows: TGCGCCAGCAGCCAATTGCGGGACACTGAAGCTTTCTTT. This chain connects TRBV4-3 to TRBJ1-1; D is undetermined. This CDR3 has 13 residues. From germline, CDR1 is LGHNA and CDR2 YSLEER. Trimming removed 2 bases from V and 3 bases from J, with 7 bases in between.

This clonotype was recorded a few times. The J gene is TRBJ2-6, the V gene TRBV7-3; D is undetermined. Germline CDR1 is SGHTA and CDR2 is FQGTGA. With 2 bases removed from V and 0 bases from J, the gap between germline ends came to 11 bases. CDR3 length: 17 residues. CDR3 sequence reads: CASSLWQLSSGANVLTF. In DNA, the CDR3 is TGTGCCAGCAGCTTATGGCAGCTCAGCTCTGGGGCCAACGTCCTGACTTTC.

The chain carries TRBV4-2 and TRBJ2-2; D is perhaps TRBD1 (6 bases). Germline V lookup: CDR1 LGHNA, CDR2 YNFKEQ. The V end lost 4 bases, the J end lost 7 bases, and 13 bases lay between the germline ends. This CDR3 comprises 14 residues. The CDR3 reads CASSPGGHCGELFF. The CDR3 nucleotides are TGTGCCAGCAGCCCTGGGGGCCACTGCGGGGAGCTGTTTTTT.

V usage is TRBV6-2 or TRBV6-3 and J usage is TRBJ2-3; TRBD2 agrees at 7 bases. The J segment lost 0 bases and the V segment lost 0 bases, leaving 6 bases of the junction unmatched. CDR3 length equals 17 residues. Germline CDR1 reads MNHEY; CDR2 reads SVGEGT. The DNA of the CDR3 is TGTGCCAGCAGTTACTCTTCGACTAGCTATAGCACAGATACGCAGTATTTT. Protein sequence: CASSYSSTSYSTDTQYF.

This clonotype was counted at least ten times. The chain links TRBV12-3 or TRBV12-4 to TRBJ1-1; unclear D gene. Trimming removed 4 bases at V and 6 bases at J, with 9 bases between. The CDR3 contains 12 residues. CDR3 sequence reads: CASSWGGPEAFF. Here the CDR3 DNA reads TGTGCCAGCAGTTGGGGAGGCCCTGAAGCTTTCTTT.

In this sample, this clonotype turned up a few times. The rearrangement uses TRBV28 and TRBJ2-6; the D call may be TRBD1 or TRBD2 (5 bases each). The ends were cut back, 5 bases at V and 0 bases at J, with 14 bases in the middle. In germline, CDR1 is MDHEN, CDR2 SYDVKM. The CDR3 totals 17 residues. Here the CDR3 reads CASSPGTLGSGANVLTF. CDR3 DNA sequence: TGTGCCAGCAGTCCAGGGACCCTCGGCTCTGGGGCCAACGTCCTGACTTTC.

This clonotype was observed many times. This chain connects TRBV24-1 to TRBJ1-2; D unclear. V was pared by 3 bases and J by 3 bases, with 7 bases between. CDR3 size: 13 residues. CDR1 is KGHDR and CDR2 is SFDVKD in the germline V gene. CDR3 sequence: CATSDPKDYGYTF. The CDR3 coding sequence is TGTGCCACCAGTGATCCTAAGGACTATGGCTACACCTTC.

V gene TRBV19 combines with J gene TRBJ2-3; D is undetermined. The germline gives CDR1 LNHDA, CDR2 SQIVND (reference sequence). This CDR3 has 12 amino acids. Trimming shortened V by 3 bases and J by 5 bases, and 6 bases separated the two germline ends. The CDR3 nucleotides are TGTGCCAGTAGTATGTTGGGAGATACGCAGTATTTT. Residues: CASSMLGDTQYF.

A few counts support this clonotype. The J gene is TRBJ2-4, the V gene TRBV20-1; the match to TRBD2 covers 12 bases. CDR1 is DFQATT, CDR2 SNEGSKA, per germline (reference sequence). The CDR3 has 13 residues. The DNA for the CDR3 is TGCAGCGGACTAGCGGGAAACAAAAACATTCAGTACTTC. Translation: CSGLAGNKNIQYF.

CDR3 nucleotide sequence: TGTGCCAGCAGTTCCCCCCGTATAGCGGGGGGGCCTAACAATGAGCAGTTCTTC. Translated: CASSSPRIAGGPNNEQFF. The V and J genes are TRBV28 and TRBJ2-1; 11 bases are shared with TRBD2. The germline CDR1 and CDR2 sequences are MDHEN and SYDVKM. The CDR3 spans 18 residues. V lost 4 bases to trimming and J lost 5 bases; unmatched junction nucleotides: 13.